Reported below is one T cell receptor (beta chain). This clone was observed a few times. Its antigen is unknown. Base quality data are lacking; no much larger clone is found one base away. As encoded in the germline V gene, CDR1 is SQVTM while CDR2 is ANQGSEA. The CDR3, cysteine through phenylalanine, is 12 amino acids long. The entry retains the CDR3 DNA only, 36 bases that are in frame from base 1. The cohort consisted of 650 to 700 healthy bone marrow donors. All cohort members were sampled while nominally healthy, although unrecorded immune exposures were likely present. The donor was CMV seronegative and belonged to the group of 350 to 400 seronegative cohort members. Every donor gave a peripheral blood sample, and the peripheral blood mononuclear cells from that sample were used for TCR beta sequencing. Genomic DNA was extracted from the blood cell samples with the Qiagen DNeasy Blood Extraction Kit.

The data are from a study of cytomegalovirus exposure and HLA in healthy donors (dated 2017 in TCRdb). In terms of the full investigation: According to an earlier analysis of a few hundred of the donors, about 190 million T cells yielded 95 million to 140 million unique TCR beta sequences and less than 300 Gb of sequence data. About 320 gigabases of sequencing data and approximately 93 million unique TCR sequences were included in an early release covering about 600 HLA-typed donors. Of the roughly 420 genotyped donors, roughly 76% were placed in the genetic ancestry cluster associated with self-reported Caucasian donors. The study aimed to test whether cataloging public T cell receptors could reveal signatures of past pathogen exposure. Using immunosequencing, the study profiled T cell repertoires from roughly 650 subjects and related those repertoires to cytomegalovirus serostatus. A separate validation cohort of 100 to 150 different subjects was used in addition to the roughly 670-subject first cohort. To predict cytomegalovirus infection status, the study brought together high-throughput TCR immunosequencing, statistical association of individual TCRs with disease status, and machine learning. A later analysis re-analyzed previously published TCR beta repertoires from roughly 690 donors and added high-resolution HLA genotyping to study TCR occurrence patterns. The later analysis used no new phenotypic data to find candidate immune exposures, relying instead on TCR beta sequences and their occurrence across donors. In an earlier analysis of roughly 600 of the donors, high-throughput TCR beta sequencing was used to judge whether each TCR beta V gene segment behaved as functional or pseudogenic. Donor age, sex, ethnicity and CMV serostatus were compiled alongside the repertoire data. A later genetic analysis used genome-wide SNP genotypes for about 65% of the roughly 670 donors, treating that subset as a discovery cohort. Every repertoire in the discovery cohort had been generated on one and the same sequencing platform. HLA typing covered class I and class II loci at four-digit resolution. The number of donors typed differed by locus, with about 629-640 for A, B, C, DRB1 and DQB1, over 500 for DQA1, 600 to 610 for DPA1, and under 490 for DPB1. Because of strong linkage in the cohort, roughly five DR-DQ haplotypes were treated as single units for association and clustering. Among 350 to 400 genotyped donors of the cohort, an average of roughly 240,000 unique TCR beta nucleotide sequences were sequenced per donor, roughly a sixth of them non-productive.

Library prep was done by the immunoSEQ multiplex PCR assay. The multiplex PCR relied on a mix of 60 forward primers for TCR Vbeta segments and 13 reverse primers for TCR Jbeta segments. A multiplex PCR assay on genomic DNA amplified the CDR3 region of rearranged TCR beta genes. Amplified TCR beta libraries were sequenced as 87-base-pair reads on the Illumina HiSeq System. The authors' analysis ran thus. In a later analysis, tens of millions of unique TCR beta chains were counted across the roughly 670 repertoires, and approximately 11 million of these chains were shared by at least two donors. A nearest-neighbor algorithm error-corrected the raw reads and collapsed the reads into unique sequences, merging closely related sequences to remove PCR and sequencing errors. V, D and J gene segments were assigned by aligning CDR3 sequences to IMGT reference sequences. For a sequence to be retained, a match of at least six nucleotides was required to both a V gene segment and a J gene segment. Rearrangements were called productive when the CDR3 lacked stop codons and stayed in frame with V and J; all others were non-productive. Following IMGT convention, CDR3 was defined as the stretch from the second conserved V-encoded cysteine up to the conserved J-encoded phenylalanine. In an earlier analysis of around 600 of the donors, sequences lacking an unambiguous match to a single V gene segment were excluded. In an earlier analysis of several hundred of the donors, V segments were called functional above 56.7% productive rearrangements and were called segregating when the between-donor standard deviation exceeded 5%. A statistical classification framework was built for diagnosing cytomegalovirus status from the catalog of TCR beta chain sequences. In a later analysis, V and J genes were assigned by comparing TCR nucleotide sequences against IMGT/GENE-DB human TR gene sequences. In a later analysis, CDR3 sequences and most-parsimonious VDJ recombination scenarios were assigned using the TCRdist pipeline. In a later analysis, each TCR beta chain was defined by its CDR3 amino acid sequence together with its V-gene family, and reads without a unique V-gene family were excluded. In a later analysis, fewer than 600 highly shared, low-generation-probability nucleotide sequences were removed to address suspected cross-contamination and a sequencing artifact. In a later analysis, a clonal expansion index for each public chain was calculated from normalized within-repertoire ranks of inferred template counts. A later analysis computed generation probabilities with a VDJ recombination model fitted to out-of-frame rearrangements, and checked the results against IGoR. In a later analysis, hypergeometric tests were used to score TCR-TCR, TCR-HLA and TCR-CMV co-occurrence, with a repertoire-size bias correction applied to TCR pairs. To estimate false discovery rates, a later analysis permuted the HLA or CMV assignments 20 times. In a later analysis, co-occurring TCRs were grouped using DBSCAN, with TCRdist sequence similarity added in when clustering inside HLA-allele-positive subsets. Repertoires with fewer than 30,000 or more than 120,000 public chains were left out of co-occurrence clustering, as were roughly five repertoires with anomalous nucleotide sharing. As stored in TCRdb, this immuneACCESS dataset retains in-frame rearrangements with V and J assigned. A fraction of the clones does not appear; measured against another copy, unresolved V genes explain less than half of the discrepancy, and the remainder lacks a known reason. The V and J calls and clone size are taken from that table; D and trimming were inferred from the DNA. This sample has about 140,000 clones in its table, and roughly 10% of those were observed once. The ten largest account for roughly 1.9% of the sample.

Findings and caveats that apply to the study as a whole: The authors suggested that the approach could potentially be extended to other disease states and immunological phenotypes. Some IMGT-functional V segments, including TRBV6-2 and TRBV6-3, could not be distinguished by the 87-base-pair reads and were therefore excluded. While some public TCRs were present in many individuals, most TCR sequences turned up only very rarely across donors. The cohort was sequenced for TCR beta chains only, and without alpha or paired-chain data the features that could be detected were limited. The presence/absence analyses assumed that sequencing depth was roughly uniform across donors, and that assumption may not be true. In vitro tests confirmed that a few of the cytomegalovirus-associated TCR beta chains recognize cytomegalovirus antigens. Cytomegalovirus status was reported to be diagnosed by the classifier with high specificity and sensitivity in both the original and validation cohorts. Because counts were too low, 15 to 20 rarely observed V segments, including chromosome 9 orphons, were excluded from the earlier analysis of 587 of the donors. A later genetic analysis associated a missense DCLRE1C variant with V-gene and J-gene trimming of TCR beta chains, and an independent cohort replicated the association. Because HLA typing was unavailable for some donors at each locus, only the typed subset was used in association tests. A further reported finding was that TCR beta sequences accurately predicted the HLA-A and HLA-B alleles for most subjects in the first cohort. A later genetic analysis reported fewer N-insertions in productive TCRs among donors in an Asian-associated ancestry cluster than the roughly 650-donor mean. A total of fewer than 200 TCR beta chains were listed by the study as associated with cytomegalovirus. Several of the top co-occurrence clusters appeared to be linked to parvovirus B19, influenza, CMV and Epstein-Barr virus, according to a later analysis. The sequencing pipeline was judged likely to have produced a cluster of highly shared sequence variants as a technical artifact. In a later analysis, the rate of TCR association differed among HLA loci, with DRB1 alleles having the most associated TCRs and HLA-C alleles having the fewest. In an earlier analysis of some 500 of the donors, most TCR beta V segments appeared in productive rearrangements about 90% or about 30% of the time, broadly matching IMGT annotations. At a false discovery rate of 0.05, a later analysis linked some 17,000 TCR beta sequences to specific HLA alleles. When HLA alleles, especially DR and DQ, strongly co-occurred, attributing TCR associations to individual alleles was difficult. In a later analysis, most CMV-associated TCR beta chains were found to appear HLA-restricted, with HLA associations seemingly driven largely by CMV exposure. Compared with equally common non-associated chains, HLA-associated TCR beta chains in a later analysis were more clonally expanded and had lower generation probabilities. Immune exposure information for the cohort was limited to CMV serostatus. Linkage disequilibrium might explain the correlated functional status among segregating V segments, but an unknown experimental factor could not be excluded.

The TCR originated in a man aged 50-60 years in good health and CMV-seronegative. The rearranged chain carries TRBV29-1 and TRBJ1-2; TRBD1 is possibly the D segment (5 matching bases). The sample taken for sequencing was PBMCs. In nucleotides, the sequence is TGCACCCTAGCGGGGGTTGGTGGGGGCTACACCTTC. Its protein reads: CTLAGVGGGYTF.